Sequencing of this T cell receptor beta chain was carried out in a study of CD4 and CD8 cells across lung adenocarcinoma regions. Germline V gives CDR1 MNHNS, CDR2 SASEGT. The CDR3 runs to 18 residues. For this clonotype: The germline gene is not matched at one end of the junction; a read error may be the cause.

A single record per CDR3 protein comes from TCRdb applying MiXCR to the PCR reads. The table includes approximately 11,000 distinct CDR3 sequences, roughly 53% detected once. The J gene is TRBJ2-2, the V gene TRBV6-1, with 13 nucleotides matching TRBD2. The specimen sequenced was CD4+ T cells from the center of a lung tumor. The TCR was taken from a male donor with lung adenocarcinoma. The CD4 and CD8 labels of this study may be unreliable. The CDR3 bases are TGTGCCAGCAGTGAAGTGATCACTAGCGGGGGGGTCACCGGGGCGCTGTTTTTT. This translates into CASSEVITSGGVTGALFF.